This entry lists 18 T cell receptor beta chains sequenced from one sample in a study of cytomegalovirus exposure and HLA in healthy donors. This table comes from immunoSEQ multiplex PCR, and its TCRdb copy is limited to in-frame clones, with some not included. Here the sample spans roughly 65,000 clones, about 91% being singletons. Sequences were obtained from PBMCs. The receptors originated from a man aged 18 to 30 in good health and CMV-seropositive.

The chain links TRBV9 to TRBJ2-3; 7 bases fit TRBD2. V trimming: 2 bases; J trimming: 8 bases; junction bases outside the gene matches: 14. The V gene's germline CDR1 is SGDLS and CDR2 YYNGEE. The CDR3 is made up of 16 amino acids. The CDR3 here is CASSVALAGEKATQYF. CDR3 DNA sequence: TGTGCCAGCAGCGTTGCCTTGGCGGGAGAGAAGGCTACGCAGTATTTT. Together with reference TRBV9 and TRBJ2-3, the CDR3 gives the full variable domain: DSGVTQTPKHLITATGQRVTLRCSPRSGDLSVYWYQQSLDQGLQFLIQYYNGEERAKGNILERFSAQQFPDLHSELNLSSLELGDSALYFCASSVALAGEKATQYFGPGTRLTVL.

The genes are TRBV27 and TRBJ1-1; D might be TRBD1 (6 bases). From germline, CDR1 is MNHEY and CDR2 SMNVEV (reference sequence). The ends were cut back, 4 bases at V and 1 base at J, with 16 bases in the middle. The CDR3 is 16 residues long. The CDR3 sequence is CASSSAGDPANTEAFF. DNA of the CDR3: TGTGCCAGCAGTTCCGCAGGGGACCCCGCGAACACTGAAGCTTTCTTT.

V usage is TRBV7-9 and J usage is TRBJ1-1, with 7 bases aligning to TRBD1. Germline values: CDR1 SEHNR, CDR2 FQNEAQ (reference sequence). After removal of 4 bases from V and 1 base from J, the junction contained 9 bases not matched to a gene. This CDR3 contains 16 residues. CDR3 in amino acids: CASSSIPGTANTEAFF. The CDR3 bases are TGTGCCAGCAGCTCGATCCCCGGGACAGCGAACACTGAAGCTTTCTTT.

The chain uses TRBV21-1 and TRBJ2-7; TRBD2 is the table's D call and was not checked against the DNA. TRBV21-1 is a pseudogene segment. CDR3 size: 14 residues. The CDR3 sequence: CASSKGSGTRRGGF. CDR3 DNA: TGTGCCAGCAGCAAAGGAAGTGGGACCCGGAGGGGGGGCTTC.

V gene TRBV27 combines with J gene TRBJ2-1; 8 bases map to TRBD2. The junction had 6 bases not matched to a gene; V was cut back by 3 bases and J by 8 bases. The CDR3 loop spans 14 amino acids. Germline assignment: CDR1 MNHEY and CDR2 SMNVEV (reference sequence). The chain's CDR3 is CASSFPGRGHEQFF. CDR3 DNA sequence: TGTGCCAGCAGTTTCCCCGGGAGGGGCCATGAGCAGTTCTTC.

The chain links TRBV5-6 to TRBJ2-1; 8 bases match TRBD2. The CDR3 contains 13 residues. Losses at the gene ends were 7 bases for V and 8 bases for J; bases not matched to a gene: 8. Germline V gene lookup returns CDR1 SGHDT and CDR2 YYEEEE. CDR3 nucleotide sequence: TGTGCCAGCTCGGGACTAGATAACTATGAGCAGTTCTTC. This gives the protein CASSGLDNYEQFF. The whole variable domain, filled in from reference TRBV5-6 and TRBJ2-1, reads DAGVTQSPTHLIKTRGQQVTLRCSPKSGHDTVSWYQQALGQGPQFIFQYYEEEERQRGNFPDRFSGHQFPNYSSELNVNALLLGDSALYLCASSGLDNYEQFFGPGTRLTVL.

The J gene is TRBJ2-7, the V gene TRBV7-9; TRBD1 agrees at 9 bases. This CDR3 has 14 amino acids. V lost 6 bases to trimming and J lost 5 bases; unmatched junction nucleotides: 8. Per the germline V gene, CDR1 is SEHNR and CDR2 is FQNEAQ (reference sequence). CDR3 nucleotide sequence: TGTGCCAGCAGACAGGGGACAGGGACCCACGAGCAGTACTTC. Its protein product is CASRQGTGTHEQYF.

The V call is TRBV28, the J call TRBJ2-3, with D possibly matching TRBD2 (6 bases). The CDR3 length is 14 residues. Trimming removed 5 bases at V and 4 bases at J, with 13 bases between. Germline CDR1 MDHEN, CDR2 SYDVKM. The CDR3 DNA reads TGTGCCAGCAGTCCCCTAGCGATCTCAGATACGCAGTATTTT. Residues: CASSPLAISDTQYF.

The J gene is TRBJ2-7, the V gene TRBV9; possible D gene TRBD1, 6 bases. The V gene's germline CDR1 is SGDLS and CDR2 YYNGEE. V lost 2 bases and J 0 bases, leaving 12 bases between the germline ends. This CDR3 has 15 amino acids. CDR3 in amino acids: CASSVRDTNSYEQYF. The CDR3 DNA sequence: TGTGCCAGCAGCGTCCGGGACACCAACTCCTACGAGCAGTACTTC.

The chain uses TRBV10-1 and TRBJ2-1; TRBD2 matches at 9 bases. Trimming at V came to 0 bases and at J to 11 bases, leaving 17 bases not matched to a gene. Germline V gives CDR1 WNHNN, CDR2 SYGVQD (reference sequence). This CDR3 contains 18 residues. In DNA form, the CDR3 reads TGCGCCAGCAGTGAGTCGCCCCTACTAGCGGGCCGCCCGAATAAGCAGTTCTTC. It specifies CASSESPLLAGRPNKQFF.

The DNA for the CDR3 is TGCGCCAGCAGCTGGACAGGGGGCCTGGTTGAGCAGTACTTC. Its translation is CASSWTGGLVEQYF. The gene calls are TRBV5-1 and TRBJ2-7; 11 nucleotides align to TRBD1. Trimming at V came to 3 bases and at J to 7 bases, leaving 6 bases not matched to a gene. The germline gives CDR1 SGHRS, CDR2 YFSETQ. The CDR3 contains 14 residues. Together with reference TRBV5-1 and TRBJ2-7, the CDR3 gives the full variable domain: KAGVTQTPRYLIKTRGQQVTLSCSPISGHRSVSWYQQTPGQGLQFLFEYFSETQRNKGNFPGRFSGRQFSNSRSEMNVSTLELGDSALYLCASSWTGGLVEQYFGPGTRLTVT.

The V call is TRBV28, the J call TRBJ2-2, with a weak D call TRBD1 (5 bases). V lost 4 bases to trimming and J lost 2 bases, with 11 bases between them. This CDR3 is 15 amino acids long. Germline V gene lookup returns CDR1 MDHEN and CDR2 SYDVKM. Here the CDR3 reads CASSYRTPNTGELFF. As DNA, the CDR3 is TGTGCCAGCAGTTATCGGACACCAAACACCGGGGAGCTGTTTTTT.

The rearrangement uses TRBV2 and TRBJ2-1, with TRBD1 as a possible D gene (6 bases). The CDR3 has 15 residues. Germline CDR1 reads SNHLY; CDR2 reads FYNNEI. V was trimmed by 7 bases and J by 0 bases, leaving 13 bases between them. The CDR3 DNA sequence: TGTGCCAGCAAGGGGACAAACCTCTCCTACAATGAGCAGTTCTTC. This codes for CASKGTNLSYNEQFF.

The chain uses TRBV5-1 and TRBJ1-2; D is uncertain. The CDR3 consists of 13 residues. The germline CDR1 and CDR2 sequences are SGHRS and YFSETQ. Trimming cost V 4 bases and J 5 bases, with 12 bases left between them. CDR3 in DNA: TGCGCCAGCAGCAAGGAGACGGTGTATGGCTACACCTTC. Amino acid sequence: CASSKETVYGYTF.

This chain connects TRBV6-4 to TRBJ2-1, with D uncertain. CDR3 length: 13 amino acids. Trimming cost V 5 bases and J 5 bases, with 10 bases left between them. The germline gives CDR1 MRHNA, CDR2 SNTAGT. CDR3 in amino acids: CASSNGLNNEQFF. The CDR3, as DNA: TGTGCCAGCAGTAACGGTCTTAACAATGAGCAGTTCTTC.

The chain uses TRBV6-4 and TRBJ2-3; 11 bases are shared with TRBD2. With 4 bases clipped from V and 3 bases from J, the junction kept 3 bases outside the gene matches. Per germline, CDR1 MRHNA and CDR2 SNTAGT. The CDR3 is 15 amino acids. The DNA of the CDR3 is TGTGCCAGCAGTGTTACTAGCGGGAGTACAGATACGCAGTATTTT. Protein product: CASSVTSGSTDTQYF.

The V call is TRBV19, the J call TRBJ2-5, with TRBD2 matching 13 bases. Per germline, CDR1 LNHDA and CDR2 SQIVND (reference sequence). The CDR3 is 17 amino acids. With V trimmed by 5 bases and J by 3 bases, 9 bases remained unmatched. DNA for the CDR3: TGTGCCAGTAGTCCCCGGACTAGCGGGAGAAGAGAAGAGACCCAGTACTTC. The encoded protein is CASSPRTSGRREETQYF.

This rearrangement joins TRBV28 to TRBJ2-7; TRBD1 aligns across 9 bases. Germline V gene lookup returns CDR1 MDHEN and CDR2 SYDVKM. CDR3 size: 15 residues. The CDR3 sequence: CASQVPQGAFYEQYF. The CDR3 DNA reads as TGTGCGTCGCAGGTACCACAGGGGGCTTTCTACGAGCAGTACTTC.